These T cell receptor beta chains were read from a single sample in a study of Graves' ophthalmopathy and Graves' hyperthyroidism. In TCRdb, the multiplex PCR reads were re-called with MiXCR into one record per CDR3 protein. The table lists roughly 500,000 distinct CDR3 sequences, approximately 15% of them singletons. The sample taken for sequencing was blood. The receptors were sampled from a woman aged 25 to 39 with Graves' ophthalmopathy. CDR3s include the opening cysteine and the closing phenylalanine or tryptophan. D genes are given only for firm matches. The size field is filled for only some rows; it gives once, few, many or a size class.

D	V	size	J	DNA	CDR3
NA	TRBV28	NA	TRBJ1-2	TGTGCCAGCAGTCAACTCTCCGGGACACCCACCTTC	CASSQLSGTPTF
NA	TRBV20-1	many	TRBJ2-5	TGCAGTGCTACCTGGGGAGGGGGTTCTGGGGAGACCCAGTACTTC	CSATWGGGSGETQYF
NA	TRBV7-9	many	TRBJ1-1	TGTGCCAGCAGCTTACTCGTACCTAGGAACACTGAAGCTTTCTTT	CASSLLVPRNTEAFF
NA	TRBV7-6	many	TRBJ2-5	TGTGCCAGCAGCCCGATGGAAGAGACCCAGTACTTC	CASSPMEETQYF
NA	TRBV20-1	many	TRBJ1-2	TGCAGTGGGGGTGGGTCGAGCTATGGCTACACCTTC	CSGGGSSYGYTF
NA	TRBV2	many	TRBJ1-2	TGTGCCAGCAGTGACGGAAACTATGGCTACACCTTC	CASSDGNYGYTF
NA	TRBV5-4	many	TRBJ2-7	TGTGCCAGCAGCTACAAGGGGGGGGACTACGAGCAGTACTTC	CASSYKGGDYEQYF
TRBD1	TRBV12-3/TRBV12-4	few	TRBJ1-1	TGTGCCAGCAGTTTCCGACAGGGCAAAGCTTTCTTT	CASSFRQGKAFF
NA	TRBV28	many	TRBJ1-5	TGTGCCAGCAGTTGGGGAGGACCTAGCAATCAGCCCCAGCATTTT	CASSWGGPSNQPQHF
TRBD1	TRBV28	few	TRBJ1-6	TGTGCCAGCAGACGCTATACAGGGGACTCCTATAATTCACCCCTCCACTTT	CASRRYTGDSYNSPLHF
NA	TRBV20-1	many	TRBJ2-5	TGCAGTGCTCTAGACGGGCCCCAAGAGACCCAGTACTTC	CSALDGPQETQYF
TRBD1	TRBV7-3	many	TRBJ1-2	TGTGCCAGCAGTCACCGGGACAGATATAACTATGGCTACACCTTC	CASSHRDRYNYGYTF
NA	TRBV6-5	NA	TRBJ1-1	TGTGCCAGCAGTTACCTGGGCATGAACACTGAAGCTTTCTTT	CASSYLGMNTEAFF
TRBD2	TRBV27	many	TRBJ2-7	TGTGCCAGCAGTTTCCTCCCCTTAAGAGCGGGGGACACCAACGAGCAGTACTTC	CASSFLPLRAGDTNEQYF
NA	TRBV12-3/TRBV12-4	many	TRBJ1-3	TGTGCCAGCAGTTTGGGGGGGAACTCTGGAAACACCATATATTTT	CASSLGGNSGNTIYF
NA	TRBV11-2	many	TRBJ2-7	TGTGCCAGCAGCCCACTAGAGGGGGGGGCCACCTACGAGCAGTACTTC	CASSPLEGGATYEQYF
NA	TRBV12-3/TRBV12-4	NA	TRBJ1-2	TGTGCCAGCAGTTTATGGGACAATGGTGGCTACACCTTC	CASSLWDNGGYTF
NA	TRBV6-2/TRBV6-3	many	TRBJ1-2	TGTGCCAGCAGTTATTTTAATGAGGACGCCACTAGCTACACCTTC	CASSYFNEDATSYTF
TRBD2	TRBV18	few	TRBJ2-7	TGTGCCAGCTCACCACGCGGGACTAGCGGGGGGCAACACTCCTACGAGCAGTACTTC	CASSPRGTSGGQHSYEQYF
TRBD1	TRBV12-3/TRBV12-4	many	TRBJ1-1	TGTGCCAGCAGTTTGGAGGACAGGGTGTTTGCTTTCTTT	CASSLEDRVFAFF
NA	TRBV11-1	many	TRBJ2-7	TGTGCCAGCAGCTCAGGAGGGCTCACGCGCGAGCAGTACTTC	CASSSGGLTREQYF
NA	TRBV6-1	many	TRBJ1-1	TGTGCCAGCAGGCAGACGGGCCCCCTTAACACTGAAGCTTTCTTT	CASRQTGPLNTEAFF
TRBD1	TRBV28	NA	TRBJ2-7	TGTGCCAGCATTCCCTCGGGACAGAGTTACGAGCAGTACTTC	CASIPSGQSYEQYF
NA	TRBV4-1	once	TRBJ1-2	TGCGCCAGCAGCCAAGTGGCGACCAGCTATGGCTACACCTTC	CASSQVATSYGYTF
TRBD2	TRBV7-2	NA	TRBJ2-2	TGTGCCAGCAGCTTAAGGACGGGAGGGACCGGGGAGCTGTTTTTT	CASSLRTGGTGELFF
NA	TRBV2	many	TRBJ1-5	TGTGCCAGCAGTGAAATGGCGGAGAATCAGCCCCAGCATTTT	CASSEMAENQPQHF
NA	TRBV25-1	once	TRBJ2-5	TGTGCCAGCAGTTTAAGGGGGACGCGCCGGGTGGCCCAGTACTTC	CASSLRGTRRVAQYF
NA	TRBV29-1	many	TRBJ1-1	TGCAGCGTTGATAGAGGATCGGGAGCTTTCTTT	CSVDRGSGAFF
NA	TRBV7-8	many	TRBJ1-2	TGTGCCAGCAGCGATCAACCGGATTATGGCTACACCTTC	CASSDQPDYGYTF
NA	TRBV6-5	many	TRBJ2-7	TGTGCCAGCAGTTACGGCGGAGTGCAGTACTTC	CASSYGGVQYF
NA	TRBV14	many	TRBJ1-1	TGTGCCAGCAGCCAAGAGGTCCGTTACACTGAAGCTTTCTTT	CASSQEVRYTEAFF
TRBD1	TRBV11-3	many	TRBJ1-1	TGTGCCAGCAGCCAACGACAGGGGTTAAACACTGAAGCTTTCTTT	CASSQRQGLNTEAFF
TRBD1	TRBV6-5	many	TRBJ1-5	TGTGCCAGCAGTTATTGGGACAGAAATCAGCCCCAGCATTTT	CASSYWDRNQPQHF
TRBD1	TRBV28	many	TRBJ2-7	TGTGCCAGCAGTACAACAGACAGGGACAGGGACTACGAGCAGTACTTC	CASSTTDRDRDYEQYF
TRBD1	TRBV12-3/TRBV12-4	NA	TRBJ2-5	TGTGCCAGCAGTTTAGGCGGGACAGGGACCCAAGAGACCCAGTACTTC	CASSLGGTGTQETQYF
NA	TRBV28	many	TRBJ2-7	TGTGCCAGCAGTTTACCCCGACAGGACGAGCAGTACTTC	CASSLPRQDEQYF
NA	TRBV20-1	many	TRBJ2-7	TGCAGTGCTAGATGGGGCGGAGCCCCCTACGAGCAGTACTTC	CSARWGGAPYEQYF
NA	TRBV5-8	many	TRBJ2-5	TGTGCCAGCCGGGCATGGGAGACCCAGTACTTC	CASRAWETQYF
NA	TRBV7-9	many	TRBJ1-5	TGTGCCAGCAGCCCCGGCTCGGGGAGGCAGCCCCAGCATTTT	CASSPGSGRQPQHF
NA	TRBV6-5	many	TRBJ1-2	TGTGCCAGCAGTTACTCCCTGACAGACCTGGGCTATGGCTACACCTTC	CASSYSLTDLGYGYTF
NA	TRBV11-1	many	TRBJ2-3	TGTGCCAGCAGCCTCGGACTGGGTCACACAGATACGCAGTATTTT	CASSLGLGHTDTQYF
NA	TRBV30	few	TRBJ1-2	TGTGCCTGGAGTGCCACGACAGCGTTCTATGGCTACACCTTC	CAWSATTAFYGYTF
NA	TRBV11-3	many	TRBJ2-7	TGTGCCAGCAGCTTACAGAGCGAGCAGTACTTC	CASSLQSEQYF
NA	TRBV5-1	many	TRBJ2-2	TGCGCCAGCAGCAGGAGGACAGCGACGAGCACCGGGGAGCTGTTTTTT	CASSRRTATSTGELFF
NA	TRBV19	many	TRBJ2-2	TGTGCCAGTAGTATAGAAGGGGTTGGCACCGGGGAGCTGTTTTTT	CASSIEGVGTGELFF
NA	TRBV25-1	many	TRBJ2-5	TGTGCCAGCAGTGAGCTTGTGGGTTTTCAAGAGACCCAGTACTTC	CASSELVGFQETQYF
NA	TRBV6-5	many	TRBJ1-2	TGTGCCAGCACCCAAAGGGTCGGGCCAGGTGGCTACACCTTC	CASTQRVGPGGYTF
TRBD1	TRBV6-1	many	TRBJ2-7	TGTGCCAGCAGGGGACAGGCCCAGATGTCCTACGAGCAGTACTTC	CASRGQAQMSYEQYF
NA	TRBV6-2/TRBV6-3	NA	TRBJ1-2	TGTGCCAGCAGGGATACAGGGCTCTATGGCTACACCTTC	CASRDTGLYGYTF
NA	TRBV2	many	TRBJ1-1	TGTGCCAGAAAGTCGGAGCTCATGAACACTGAAGCTTTCTTT	CARKSELMNTEAFF
NA	TRBV28	many	TRBJ1-2	TGTGCCAGCAGTTTATATGAGGAGATTGACTATGGCTACACCTTC	CASSLYEEIDYGYTF
NA	TRBV28	many	TRBJ1-2	TGTGCCAGCAGATCAAACTATGGCTACACCTTC	CASRSNYGYTF
NA	TRBV28	many	TRBJ1-2	TGTGCCAGCAGTCCTCCCTTTACTAACTATGGCTACACCTTC	CASSPPFTNYGYTF
TRBD1	TRBV12-3/TRBV12-4	NA	TRBJ2-2	TGTGCCACCAGAGGGACAGGGACCACCGGGGAGCTGTGGTTT	CATRGTGTTGELWF